The present T cell receptor (beta chain) was sequenced within a study of control samples from healthy donors and cancer patients. V was trimmed by 4 bases and J by 9 bases, leaving 12 bases between them. The CDR3 is 12 residues long. Germline lookup yields CDR1 SNHLY and CDR2 FYNNEI. TCRdb's copy holds only in-frame clones and misses some; the assay was immunoSEQ multiplex PCR. The sample includes 100,000 to 150,000 clones, almost 95% seen only once; the top ten take 0.58%. This receptor was obtained from an elderly man with head and neck cancer. Sequenced sample: PBMCs. The chain joins TRBV2 to TRBJ1-1; D possibly corresponds to TRBD1 (6 bases). CDR3 protein: CASSVGHVKAFF. The CDR3 nucleotides read TGTGCCAGCAGTGTGGGACACGTTAAAGCTTTCTTT.